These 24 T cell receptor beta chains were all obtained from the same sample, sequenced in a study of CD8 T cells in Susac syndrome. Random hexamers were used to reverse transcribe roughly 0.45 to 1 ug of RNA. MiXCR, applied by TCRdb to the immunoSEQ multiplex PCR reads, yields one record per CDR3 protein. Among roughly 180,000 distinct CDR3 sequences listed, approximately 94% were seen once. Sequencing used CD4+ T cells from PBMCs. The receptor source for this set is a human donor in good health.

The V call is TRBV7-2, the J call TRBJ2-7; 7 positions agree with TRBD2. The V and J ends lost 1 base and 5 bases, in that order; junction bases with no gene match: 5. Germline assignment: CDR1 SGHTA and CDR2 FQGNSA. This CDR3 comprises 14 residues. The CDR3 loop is CASSLGTSANEQYF. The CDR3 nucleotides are TGTGCCAGCAGCTTAGGGACTAGTGCTAACGAGCAGTACTTC.

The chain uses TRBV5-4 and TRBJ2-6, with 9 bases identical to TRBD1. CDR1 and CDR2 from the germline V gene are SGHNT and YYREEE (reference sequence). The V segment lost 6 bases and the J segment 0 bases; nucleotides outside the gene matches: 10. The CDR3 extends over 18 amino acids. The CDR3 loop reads CASNRGDRVNSGANVLTF. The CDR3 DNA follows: TGTGCCAGCAACAGAGGGGACAGGGTTAACTCTGGGGCCAACGTCCTGACTTTC.

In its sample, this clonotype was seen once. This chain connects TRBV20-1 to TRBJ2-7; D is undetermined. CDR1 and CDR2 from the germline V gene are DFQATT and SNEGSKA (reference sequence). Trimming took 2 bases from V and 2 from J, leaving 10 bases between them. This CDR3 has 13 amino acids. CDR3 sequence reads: CSARRTSPYEQYF. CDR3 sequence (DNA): TGCAGTGCTAGACGGACGTCCCCCTACGAGCAGTACTTC.

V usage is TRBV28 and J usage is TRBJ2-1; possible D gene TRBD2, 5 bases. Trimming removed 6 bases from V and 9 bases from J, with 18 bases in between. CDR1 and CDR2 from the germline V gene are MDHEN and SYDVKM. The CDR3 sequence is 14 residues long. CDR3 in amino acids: CASRLPGDSSEQFF. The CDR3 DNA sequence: TGTGCCAGCAGACTCCCCGGGGATAGCAGTGAGCAGTTCTTC.

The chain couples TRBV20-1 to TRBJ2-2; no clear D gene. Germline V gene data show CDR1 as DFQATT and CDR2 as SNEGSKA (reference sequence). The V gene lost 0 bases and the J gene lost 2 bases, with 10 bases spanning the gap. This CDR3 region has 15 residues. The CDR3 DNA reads TGCAGTGCTAGAGATCTTGGGGAAAACACCGGGGAGCTGTTTTTT. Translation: CSARDLGENTGELFF.

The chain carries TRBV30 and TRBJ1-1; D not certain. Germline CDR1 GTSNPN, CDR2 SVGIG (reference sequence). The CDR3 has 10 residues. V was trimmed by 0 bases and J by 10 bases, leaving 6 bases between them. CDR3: CAWSVRPAFF. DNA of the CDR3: TGTGCCTGGAGTGTACGACCAGCTTTCTTT.

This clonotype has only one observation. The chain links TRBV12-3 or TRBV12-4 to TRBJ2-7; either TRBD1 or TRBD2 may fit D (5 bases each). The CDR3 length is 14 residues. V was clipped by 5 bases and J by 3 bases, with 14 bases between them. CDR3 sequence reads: CASSAWDHRYEQYF. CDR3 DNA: TGTGCCAGCAGTGCATGGGACCACCGCTACGAGCAGTACTTC.

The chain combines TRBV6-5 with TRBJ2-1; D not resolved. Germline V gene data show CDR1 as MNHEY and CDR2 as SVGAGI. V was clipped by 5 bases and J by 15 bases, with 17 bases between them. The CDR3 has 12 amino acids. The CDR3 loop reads CASSSPGRTWFF. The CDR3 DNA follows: TGTGCCAGCAGTAGCCCCGGACGCACTTGGTTCTTC.

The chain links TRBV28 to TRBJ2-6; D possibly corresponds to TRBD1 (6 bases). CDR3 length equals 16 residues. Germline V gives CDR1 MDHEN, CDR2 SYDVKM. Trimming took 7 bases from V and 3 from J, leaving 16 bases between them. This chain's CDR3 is CASTFAGAYGANVLTF. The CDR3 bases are TGTGCCAGCACCTTCGCAGGGGCATATGGGGCCAACGTCCTGACTTTC.

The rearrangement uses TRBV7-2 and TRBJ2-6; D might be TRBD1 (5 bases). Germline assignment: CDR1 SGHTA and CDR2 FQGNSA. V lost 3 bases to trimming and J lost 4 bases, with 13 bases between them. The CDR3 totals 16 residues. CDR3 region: CASSLWGNPGANVLTF. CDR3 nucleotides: TGTGCCAGCAGCTTGTGGGGCAATCCCGGGGCCAACGTCCTGACTTTC. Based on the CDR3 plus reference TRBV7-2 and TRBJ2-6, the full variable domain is GAGVSQSPSNKVTEKGKDVELRCDPISGHTALYWYRQSLGQGLEFLIYFQGNSAPDKSGLPSDRFSAERTGGSVSTLTIQRTQQEDSAVYLCASSLWGNPGANVLTFGAGSRLTVL.

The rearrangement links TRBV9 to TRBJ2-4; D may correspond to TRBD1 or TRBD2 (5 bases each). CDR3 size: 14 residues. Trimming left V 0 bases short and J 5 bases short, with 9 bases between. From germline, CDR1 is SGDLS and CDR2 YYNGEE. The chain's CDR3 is CASSVDLGENIQYF. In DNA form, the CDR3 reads TGTGCCAGCAGCGTAGACTTGGGGGAAAACATTCAGTACTTC. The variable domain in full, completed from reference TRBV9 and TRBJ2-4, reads DSGVTQTPKHLITATGQRVTLRCSPRSGDLSVYWYQQSLDQGLQFLIQYYNGEERAKGNILERFSAQQFPDLHSELNLSSLELGDSALYFCASSVDLGENIQYFGAGTRLSVL.

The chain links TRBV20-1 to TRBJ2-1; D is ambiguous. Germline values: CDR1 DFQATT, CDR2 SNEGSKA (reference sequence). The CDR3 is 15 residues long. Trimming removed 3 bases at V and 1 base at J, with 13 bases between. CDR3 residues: CSASTLHGSYNEQFF. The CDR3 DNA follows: TGCAGTGCTAGTACTCTACACGGGTCCTACAATGAGCAGTTCTTC.

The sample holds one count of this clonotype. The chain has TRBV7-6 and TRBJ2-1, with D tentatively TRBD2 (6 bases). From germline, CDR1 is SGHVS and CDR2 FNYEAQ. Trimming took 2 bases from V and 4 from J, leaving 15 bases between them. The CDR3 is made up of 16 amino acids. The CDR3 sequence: CASSLMVSSAYNEQFF. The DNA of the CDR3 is TGTGCCAGCAGCTTAATGGTTTCTAGCGCGTACAATGAGCAGTTCTTC.

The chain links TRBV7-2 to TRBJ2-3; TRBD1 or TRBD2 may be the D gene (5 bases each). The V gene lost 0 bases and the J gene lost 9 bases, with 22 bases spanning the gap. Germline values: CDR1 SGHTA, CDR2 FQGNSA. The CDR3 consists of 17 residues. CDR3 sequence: CASSLAYDGTHVGTQYF. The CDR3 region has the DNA TGTGCCAGCAGCTTAGCGTACGACGGGACCCACGTTGGGACGCAGTATTTT.

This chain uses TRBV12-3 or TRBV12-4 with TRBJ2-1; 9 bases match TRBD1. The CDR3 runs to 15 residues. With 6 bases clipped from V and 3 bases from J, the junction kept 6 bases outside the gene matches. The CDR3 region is CASRNRDRDYNEQFF. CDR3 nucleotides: TGTGCCAGCAGAAACCGGGACAGGGACTACAATGAGCAGTTCTTC.

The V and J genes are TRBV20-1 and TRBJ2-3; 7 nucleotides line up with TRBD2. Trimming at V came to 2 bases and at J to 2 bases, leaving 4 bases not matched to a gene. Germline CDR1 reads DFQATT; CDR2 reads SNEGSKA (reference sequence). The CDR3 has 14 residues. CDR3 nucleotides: TGCAGTGCTAGATGGCGGGGGACCACAGATACGCAGTATTTT. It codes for CSARWRGTTDTQYF.

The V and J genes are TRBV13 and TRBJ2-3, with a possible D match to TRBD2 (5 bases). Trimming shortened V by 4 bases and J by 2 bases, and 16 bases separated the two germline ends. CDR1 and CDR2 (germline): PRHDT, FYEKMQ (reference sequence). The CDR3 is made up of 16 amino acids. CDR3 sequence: CASSYPRTGNTDTQYF. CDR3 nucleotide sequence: TGTGCCAGCAGCTACCCGCGGACGGGGAACACAGATACGCAGTATTTT.

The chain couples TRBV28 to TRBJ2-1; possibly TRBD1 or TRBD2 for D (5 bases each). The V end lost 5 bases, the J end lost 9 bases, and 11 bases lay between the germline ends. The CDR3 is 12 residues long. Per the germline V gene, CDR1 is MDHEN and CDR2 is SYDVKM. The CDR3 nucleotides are TGTGCCAGCAGTATTCAGGGAGCTGAGCAGTTCTTC. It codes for CASSIQGAEQFF.

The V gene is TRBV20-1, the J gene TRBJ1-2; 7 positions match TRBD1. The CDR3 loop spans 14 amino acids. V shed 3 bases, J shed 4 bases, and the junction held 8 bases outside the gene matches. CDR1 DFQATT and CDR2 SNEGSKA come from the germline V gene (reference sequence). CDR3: CSARAPGQSYGYTF. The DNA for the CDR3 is TGCAGTGCTAGGGCCCCGGGACAGAGCTATGGCTACACCTTC.

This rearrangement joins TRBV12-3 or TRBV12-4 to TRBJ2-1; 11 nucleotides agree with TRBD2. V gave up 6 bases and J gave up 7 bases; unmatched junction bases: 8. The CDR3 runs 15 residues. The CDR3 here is CASRFTSGSGNEQFF. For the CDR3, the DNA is TGTGCCAGCAGATTCACTAGCGGGAGTGGGAATGAGCAGTTCTTC.

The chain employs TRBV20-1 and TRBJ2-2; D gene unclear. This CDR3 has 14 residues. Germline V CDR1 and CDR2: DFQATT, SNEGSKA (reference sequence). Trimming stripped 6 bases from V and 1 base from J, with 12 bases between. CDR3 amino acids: CSATHGRNTGELFF. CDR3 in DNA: TGCAGTGCCACTCATGGGCGGAACACCGGGGAGCTGTTTTTT.

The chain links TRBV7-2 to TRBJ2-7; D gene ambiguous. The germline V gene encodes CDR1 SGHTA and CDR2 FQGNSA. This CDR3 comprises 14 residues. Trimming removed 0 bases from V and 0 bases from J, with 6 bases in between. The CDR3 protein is CASSLAFSSYEQYF. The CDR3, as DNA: TGTGCCAGCAGCTTAGCGTTTAGCTCCTACGAGCAGTACTTC.

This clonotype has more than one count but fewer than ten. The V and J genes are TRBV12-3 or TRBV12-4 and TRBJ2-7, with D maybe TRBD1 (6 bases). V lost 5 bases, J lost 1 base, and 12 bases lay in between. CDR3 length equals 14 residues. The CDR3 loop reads CASSARDTSYEQYF. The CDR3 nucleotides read TGTGCCAGCAGTGCCCGGGACACATCCTACGAGCAGTACTTC.

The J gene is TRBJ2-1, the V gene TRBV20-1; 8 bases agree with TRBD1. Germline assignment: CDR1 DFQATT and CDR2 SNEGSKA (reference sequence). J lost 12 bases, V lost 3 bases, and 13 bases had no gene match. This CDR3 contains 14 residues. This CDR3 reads CSASARTDRGPQFF. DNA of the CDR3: TGCAGTGCTAGCGCGCGAACCGACAGGGGTCCGCAGTTCTTC.